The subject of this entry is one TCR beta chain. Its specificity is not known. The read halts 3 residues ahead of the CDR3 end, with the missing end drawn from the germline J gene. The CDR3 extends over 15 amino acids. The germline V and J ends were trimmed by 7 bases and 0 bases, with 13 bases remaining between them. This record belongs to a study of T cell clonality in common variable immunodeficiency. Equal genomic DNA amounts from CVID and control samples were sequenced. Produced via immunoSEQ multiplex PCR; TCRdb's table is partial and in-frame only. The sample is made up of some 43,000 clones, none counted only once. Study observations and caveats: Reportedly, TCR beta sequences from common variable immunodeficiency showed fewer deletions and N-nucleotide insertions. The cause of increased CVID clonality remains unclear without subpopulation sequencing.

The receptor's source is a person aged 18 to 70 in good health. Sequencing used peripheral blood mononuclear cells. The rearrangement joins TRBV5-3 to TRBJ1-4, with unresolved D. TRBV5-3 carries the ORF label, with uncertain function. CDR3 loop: CARGPEGATNEKLFF. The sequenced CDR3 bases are TGTGCCAGAGGCCCCGAGGGTGCAACTAATGAAAAA.